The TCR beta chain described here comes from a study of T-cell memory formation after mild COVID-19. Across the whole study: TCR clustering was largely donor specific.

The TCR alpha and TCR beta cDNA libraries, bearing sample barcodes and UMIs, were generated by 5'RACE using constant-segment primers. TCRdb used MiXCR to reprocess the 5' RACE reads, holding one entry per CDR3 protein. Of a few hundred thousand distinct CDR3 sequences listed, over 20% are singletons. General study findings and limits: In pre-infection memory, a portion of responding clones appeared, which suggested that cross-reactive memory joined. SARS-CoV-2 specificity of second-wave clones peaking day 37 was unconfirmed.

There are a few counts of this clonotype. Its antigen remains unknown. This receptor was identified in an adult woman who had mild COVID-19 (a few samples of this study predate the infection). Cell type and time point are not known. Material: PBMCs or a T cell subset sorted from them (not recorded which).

DNA for the CDR3: TGTGCCAGCAGAACACAGGGGAACTACGAGCAGTACTTC. Translated, it gives CASRTQGNYEQYF. The chain carries TRBV12-3 or TRBV12-4 and TRBJ2-7, with 7 bases identical to TRBD1. The CDR3 sequence is 13 residues long. V dropped 6 bases and J dropped 3; count of bases not matched to a gene: 5.